Sequencing of this TCR beta chain was carried out in a study of cytomegalovirus exposure and HLA in healthy donors. Study conclusions and caveats: According to a later analysis, donors in an Asian-associated ancestry cluster reportedly had fewer N-insertions than the roughly 670-donor mean. Across HLA loci, a later analysis found differing TCR association rates, with DRB1 most and HLA-C fewest. Three CMV-associated chains proved CMV antigen-specific in vitro.

Comment on this clone: What it binds is not known.

PCR primers comprised 60 Vbeta and 13 Jbeta primers. The assay was immunoSEQ multiplex PCR, and TCRdb's table has in-frame clones only and misses some. This table holds under 150,000 clones, about 80% found once. Germline V lookup: CDR1 SGHRS, CDR2 YFSETQ. The CDR3 sequence is 15 residues long. The V and J ends lost 6 bases and 0 bases, in that order; junction bases with no gene match: 7. Sequenced sample: PBMCs. This sequence was found in a human donor in good health. This chain joins TRBV5-1 and TRBJ2-7, with 9 bases matching TRBD2. The CDR3 DNA reads as TGCGCCAGCACTTCCGGCGGGGGGGCCTCCTACGAGCAGTACTTC. Its protein product is CASTSGGGASYEQYF. The complete variable domain, with remaining parts taken from reference TRBV5-1 and TRBJ2-7, reads KAGVTQTPRYLIKTRGQQVTLSCSPISGHRSVSWYQQTPGQGLQFLFEYFSETQRNKGNFPGRFSGRQFSNSRSEMNVSTLELGDSALYLCASTSGGGASYEQYFGPGTRLTVT.